Presented here are 6 T cell receptor beta chains from one specimen sequenced in a study of blood T cell repertoires in COVID-19 (dated by TCRdb to 2018 to 2021). Receptor amplification or capture employed the immunoSEQ multiplex PCR assay. This is the immuneACCESS table as TCRdb keeps it, with only in-frame sequences that have V and J called. A part of the clones is gone; compared with another copy, unresolved V genes explain less than half, and the rest is unexplained. This sample comprises about 260,000 clones, over 80% of them detected only once. Together, the top ten hold around 9.6% of the sample. The sequenced sample consisted of peripheral blood. The source of these receptors is a woman between 65 and 79 years old with COVID-19, enrolled during active disease.

V is TRBV29-1 and J is TRBJ1-5; 7 nucleotides line up with TRBD1. This CDR3 spans 13 amino acids. V dropped 6 bases and J dropped 4; count of bases not matched to a gene: 6. Germline V gives CDR1 SQVTM, CDR2 ANQGSEA. The CDR3 reads CSVAGQANQPQHF. CDR3 coding DNA: TGCAGCGTCGCCGGACAGGCAAATCAGCCCCAGCATTTT. The entire variable domain, with the rest obtained from reference TRBV29-1 and TRBJ1-5, is as follows: SAVISQKPSRDICQRGTSLTIQCQVDSQVTMMFWYRQQPGQSLTLIATANQGSEATYESGFVIDKFPISRPNLTFSTLTVSNMSPEDSSIYLCSVAGQANQPQHFGDGTRLSIL.

The chain combines TRBV9 with TRBJ1-1; TRBD1 matches at 8 bases. The CDR3 runs 15 residues. Germline V gives CDR1 SGDLS, CDR2 YYNGEE. The trim removed 3 bases at V and 4 bases at J, leaving 8 bases unmatched. CDR3 in amino acids: CASSERWGTGTEAFF. The DNA for the CDR3 is TGTGCCAGCAGCGAAAGGTGGGGGACAGGCACTGAAGCTTTCTTT. Supplemented by reference TRBV9 and TRBJ1-1, the full variable domain reads DSGVTQTPKHLITATGQRVTLRCSPRSGDLSVYWYQQSLDQGLQFLIQYYNGEERAKGNILERFSAQQFPDLHSELNLSSLELGDSALYFCASSERWGTGTEAFFGQGTRLTVV.

The rearrangement joins TRBV11-2 to TRBJ2-1; TRBD2 matches 7 bases. The CDR3 is 12 amino acids. The V and J ends lost 2 bases and 16 bases, in that order; junction bases with no gene match: 8. The germline CDR1 and CDR2 sequences are SGHAT and FQNNGV. For the CDR3, the DNA is TGTGCCAGCAGCTTAATGTCGGCGGGAGTCTTCTTC. Translating gives CASSLMSAGVFF.

This chain connects TRBV6-5 to TRBJ1-1, with D perhaps matching TRBD1 (6 bases). There are 15 residues in the CDR3. V dropped 0 bases and J dropped 3 bases, with 11 bases sitting between them. Per germline, CDR1 MNHEY and CDR2 SVGAGI. The CDR3 DNA reads TGTGCCAGCAGTTACTCGATCGCAGGGGACACTGAAGCTTTCTTT. Translating it yields CASSYSIAGDTEAFF.

V and J are TRBV11-3 and TRBJ2-1; 9 bases match TRBD2. This CDR3 region has 14 residues. Looked up from germline, CDR1 is SGHNT and CDR2 is YENEEA. Trimming cost V 3 bases and J 4 bases; bases outside gene matches: 1. CDR3 in amino acids: CASSLTSGYNEQFF. In DNA, the CDR3 is TGTGCCAGCAGCTTGACTAGCGGATACAATGAGCAGTTCTTC.

Of note for this clone: Other DNA sequences within the sample encode an identical CDR3. The gene calls are TRBV19 and TRBJ1-1; D perhaps matches TRBD1 (5 bases). V was shortened by 2 bases and J by 1 base, with 8 bases between the two germline ends. CDR3 length: 14 residues. Per the germline V gene, CDR1 is LNHDA and CDR2 is SQIVND (reference sequence). The CDR3 DNA is TGTGCCAGTAGTATATTAGGGGAGAACACTGAAGCTTTCTTT. Amino acids: CASSILGENTEAFF.